Detailed here is one T cell receptor beta chain. This sample is drawn from a study of shared clonotypes between healthy human individuals. Overall study context: The cohort had a couple of women and a few men, ages 18 to 49.

In replicate PCRs of unsorted PBMC, 250 to 350 ng DNA, 30,000 or so T cell genomes, was used. The team ran DNA from unsorted PBMCs on ten immunoSEQ deep assay plates for sequencing. Some clones are missing from TCRdb's copy, which holds only in-frame ones; the method was immunoSEQ multiplex PCR. Counted here are roughly 500,000 clones, roughly 78% occurring once; the ten biggest clones make up around 13%. Germline loops: CDR1 SGDLS, CDR2 YYNGEE. This CDR3 region has 14 residues. Unmatched junction bases numbered 4, after V lost 3 bases and J lost 4 bases. When samples were unsorted, around 83 million PBMCs were used for genomic DNA.

The sequence came from a woman between 40 and 50 years old in good health. Some clones in this sample may be carry-over from other donors' samples. Sequenced: PBMCs. This chain connects TRBV9 to TRBJ2-5; 9 bases agree with TRBD2. The chain's CDR3 is CASSAGLAVETQYF. CDR3 in DNA: TGTGCCAGCAGCGCGGGACTAGCTGTAGAGACCCAGTACTTC.